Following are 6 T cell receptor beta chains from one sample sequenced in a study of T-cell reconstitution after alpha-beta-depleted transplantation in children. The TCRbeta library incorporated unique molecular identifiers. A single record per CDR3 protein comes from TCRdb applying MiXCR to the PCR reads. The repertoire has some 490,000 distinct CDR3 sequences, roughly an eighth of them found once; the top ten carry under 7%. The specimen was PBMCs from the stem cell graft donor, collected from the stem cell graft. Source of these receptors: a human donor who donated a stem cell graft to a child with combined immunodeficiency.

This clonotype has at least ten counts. Written as DNA, the CDR3 is TGCAGTGCCTCCGGGACTAGTGGCGAGCAGTACTTC. This encodes CSASGTSGEQYF. The chain is built from TRBV20-1 and TRBJ2-7, with 8 bases lining up with TRBD2. J was trimmed by 6 bases and V by 6 bases; bases with no gene match: 7. The CDR3 is 12 amino acids. Germline V gene sequence: CDR1 DFQATT, CDR2 SNEGSKA (reference sequence).

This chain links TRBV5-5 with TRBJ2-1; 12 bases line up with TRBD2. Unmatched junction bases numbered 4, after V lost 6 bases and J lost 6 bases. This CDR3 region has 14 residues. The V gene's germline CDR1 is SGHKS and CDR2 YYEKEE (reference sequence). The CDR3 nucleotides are TGTGCCAGCAAGACTAGCGGGGGTCTCAATGAGCAGTTCTTC. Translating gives CASKTSGGLNEQFF. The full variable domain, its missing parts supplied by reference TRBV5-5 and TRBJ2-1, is DAGVTQSPTHLIKTRGQQVTLRCSPISGHKSVSWYQQVLGQGPQFIFQYYEKEERGRGNFPDRFSARQFPNYSSELNVNALLLGDSALYLCASKTSGGLNEQFFGPGTRLTVL.

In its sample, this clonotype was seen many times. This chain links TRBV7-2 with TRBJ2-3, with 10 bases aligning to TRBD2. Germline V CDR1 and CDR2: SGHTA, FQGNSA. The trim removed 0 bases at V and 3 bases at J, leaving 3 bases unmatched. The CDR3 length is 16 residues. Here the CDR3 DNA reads TGTGCCAGCAGCTTAGCCGGACTAGCGGTTACAGATACGCAGTATTTT. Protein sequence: CASSLAGLAVTDTQYF.

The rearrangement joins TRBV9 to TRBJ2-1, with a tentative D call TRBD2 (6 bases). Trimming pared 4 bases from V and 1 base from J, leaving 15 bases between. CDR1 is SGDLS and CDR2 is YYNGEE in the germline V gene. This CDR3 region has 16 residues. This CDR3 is CASSPFREVSYNEQFF. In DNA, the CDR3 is TGTGCCAGCAGCCCATTCAGGGAGGTGTCCTACAATGAGCAGTTCTTC.

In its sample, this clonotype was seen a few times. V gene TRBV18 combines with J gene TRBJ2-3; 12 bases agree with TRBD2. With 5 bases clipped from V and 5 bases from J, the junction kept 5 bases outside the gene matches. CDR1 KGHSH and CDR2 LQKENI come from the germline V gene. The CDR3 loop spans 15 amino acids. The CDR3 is CASSATSGSGDTQYF. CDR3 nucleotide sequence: TGTGCCAGCTCAGCGACTAGCGGGAGCGGAGATACGCAGTATTTT.

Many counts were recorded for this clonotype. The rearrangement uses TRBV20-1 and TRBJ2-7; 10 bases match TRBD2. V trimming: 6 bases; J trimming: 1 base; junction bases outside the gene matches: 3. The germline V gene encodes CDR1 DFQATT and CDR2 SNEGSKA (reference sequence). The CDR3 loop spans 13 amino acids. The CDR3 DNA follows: TGCAGTGCCGGACTAGCGGTATCCTACGAGCAGTACTTC. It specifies CSAGLAVSYEQYF.